This T cell receptor (beta chain) was recorded in a study of blood T cell repertoires in COVID-19. There are a few counts of this clone. Other DNA sequences in this specimen translate into the identical CDR3. Per the original methods: Amplifying reference gene primers gave estimates of nucleated cell counts. Sequencing used immunoSEQ multiplex PCR; TCRdb keeps in-frame clones, though not all of them. That table gives V, J and clone size, and the DNA gave D and trimming. The repertoire holds hundreds of thousands of clones, with around nine tenths as singletons. Trimming shortened V by 6 bases and J by 4 bases, and 7 bases separated the two germline ends. The CDR3 is 12 residues long.

The source material was PBMCs or T cells enriched from blood (not recorded which). The clonotype originates from a woman aged 45-65 years who had recovered from COVID-19. The chain has TRBV12-3 or TRBV12-4 and TRBJ1-3; D is unclear. In nucleotides, the CDR3 is TGTGCCAGCAGACCCGGGGGAAACACCATATATTTT. The encoded protein is CASRPGGNTIYF.